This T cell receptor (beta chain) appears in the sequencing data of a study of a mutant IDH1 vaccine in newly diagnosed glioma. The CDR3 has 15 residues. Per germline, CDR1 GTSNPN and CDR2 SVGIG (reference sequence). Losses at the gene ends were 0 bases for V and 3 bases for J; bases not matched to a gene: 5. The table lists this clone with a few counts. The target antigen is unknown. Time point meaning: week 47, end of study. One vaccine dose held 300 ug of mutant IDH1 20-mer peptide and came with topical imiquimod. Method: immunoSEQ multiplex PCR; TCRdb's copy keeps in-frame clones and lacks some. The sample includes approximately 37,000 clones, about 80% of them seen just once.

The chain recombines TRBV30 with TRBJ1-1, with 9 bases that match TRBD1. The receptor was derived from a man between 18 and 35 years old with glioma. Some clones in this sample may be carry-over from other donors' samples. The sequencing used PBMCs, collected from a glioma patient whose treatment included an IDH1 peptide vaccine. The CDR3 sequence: CAWSVGTGRDTEAFF. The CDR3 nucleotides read TGTGCCTGGAGTGTAGGGACAGGGCGAGACACTGAAGCTTTCTTT.